One sample yielded the 22 T cell receptor beta chains listed below, sequenced in a study of response to subunit inactivated influenza vaccine. TCRdb independently ran MiXCR on the RT-PCR reads; one entry per CDR3 protein. The sample records a few hundred thousand distinct CDR3 sequences, approximately 21% being singletons. This specimen consisted of PBMCs from blood, obtained less than 22 months after vaccination. These receptors were obtained from a man aged 50 to 69 who received an inactivated influenza vaccine.

This clonotype was detected only a few times. CDR3 sequence (DNA): TGTGCCAGCACCGTACAGGGATTGGACTATGGCTACACCTTC. Its translation is CASTVQGLDYGYTF. The chain is built from TRBV6-1 and TRBJ1-2, with D maybe TRBD1 (6 bases). The CDR3 runs 14 residues. Germline V gene lookup returns CDR1 MNHNS and CDR2 SASEGT. Trimming removed 7 bases from V and 3 bases from J, with 15 bases in between.

This clonotype was counted a few times. The chain employs TRBV20-1 and TRBJ1-1; D not certain. The germline gives CDR1 DFQATT, CDR2 SNEGSKA (reference sequence). Trimming took 3 bases from V and 5 from J, leaving 16 bases between them. This CDR3 contains 14 residues. The CDR3 protein is CSARGGRGETEAFF. CDR3 in DNA: TGCAGTGCTAGGGGAGGCCGCGGGGAGACTGAAGCTTTCTTT.

The chain recombines TRBV28 with TRBJ2-7; no clear D gene. CDR1 and CDR2 (germline): MDHEN, SYDVKM. The CDR3 extends over 12 amino acids. Between the trimmed V and J ends, which lost 3 bases and 7 bases, there was a span of 10 bases. The CDR3: CASSLSGREQYF. The CDR3 DNA is TGTGCCAGCAGTTTGTCCGGTAGGGAGCAGTACTTC.

V is TRBV11-2 and J is TRBJ1-2; D gene uncertain. V lost 0 bases and J 9 bases, leaving 5 bases between the germline ends. The CDR3 length is 11 residues. From germline, CDR1 is SGHAT and CDR2 FQNNGV. The CDR3 coding sequence is TGTGCCAGCAGCTTAGACGTGAGCTACACCTTC. The encoded protein is CASSLDVSYTF.

The V gene is TRBV7-3, the J gene TRBJ2-4; TRBD1 might be the D (6 bases). Trimming took off 2 bases at V and 8 bases at J, with 13 bases between the two ends. Germline assignment: CDR1 SGHTA and CDR2 FQGTGA. The length of the CDR3 is 14 residues. The DNA for the CDR3 is TGTGCCAGCAGCTTAGGGGACAAGGGTCACATTCAGTACTTC. This codes for CASSLGDKGHIQYF.

In this sample, this clonotype turned up many times. The V call is TRBV6-2 or TRBV6-3, the J call TRBJ1-2; D unclear. Germline V lookup: CDR1 MNHEY, CDR2 SVGEGT. The CDR3 runs to 14 residues. V lost 2 bases to trimming and J lost 3 bases, with 10 bases between them. The CDR3 region is CASSYATFDYGYTF. In DNA, the CDR3 is TGTGCCAGCAGTTACGCGACCTTTGACTATGGCTACACCTTC.

The V call is TRBV6-1, the J call TRBJ1-5; 9 positions match TRBD1. CDR1 is MNHNS and CDR2 is SASEGT in the germline V gene. The ends lost 3 bases at V and 7 bases at J; junction bases unmatched: 4. The CDR3 is made up of 14 amino acids. Here the CDR3 DNA reads TGTGCCAGCAGTGACCGGGGACAGGGACAGCCCCAGCATTTT. Its protein product is CASSDRGQGQPQHF.

This clonotype was observed a handful of times. This chain joins TRBV24-1 and TRBJ2-7, with a weak D call TRBD2 (5 bases). Germline V CDR1 and CDR2: KGHDR, SFDVKD. The CDR3 extends over 14 amino acids. V shed 6 bases and J shed 0 bases, with 11 bases lying between them. The CDR3 spells CATSKGGYSYEQYF. The CDR3 DNA reads as TGTGCCACCAGTAAGGGCGGGTACTCCTACGAGCAGTACTTC.

This clonotype was seen a few times. The rearrangement uses TRBV6-1 and TRBJ1-5, with a weak D call TRBD1 (6 bases). The CDR3 runs to 15 residues. Germline V gene sequence: CDR1 MNHNS, CDR2 SASEGT. Trimming cost V 6 bases and J 0 bases, with 12 bases left between them. The CDR3 loop is CASRRGQFSNQPQHF. The CDR3 DNA reads TGTGCCAGCAGACGCGGACAGTTTAGCAATCAGCCCCAGCATTTT.

The chain recombines TRBV7-9 with TRBJ2-2, with D perhaps TRBD2 (5 bases). This CDR3 region has 13 residues. Trimming removed 7 bases at V and 6 bases at J, with 12 bases between. CDR1 is SEHNR, CDR2 FQNEAQ, per germline (reference sequence). The CDR3 DNA reads as TGTGCCAGCATACGATTCGGGGCCGGGGAGCTGTTTTTT. As protein: CASIRFGAGELFF.

This clonotype was detected a few times. The chain combines TRBV2 with TRBJ1-5; 8 bases are a match to TRBD1. CDR3 length equals 14 residues. Germline V gene sequence: CDR1 SNHLY, CDR2 FYNNEI. The J segment lost 8 bases and the V segment lost 6 bases, leaving 9 bases of the junction unmatched. The chain's CDR3 is CASSLGQGSKPQHF. The CDR3 nucleotides are TGTGCCAGCAGCCTAGGACAGGGTAGTAAGCCCCAGCATTTT.

The V and J genes are TRBV5-1 and TRBJ2-5; D perhaps matches TRBD2 (6 bases). V lost 0 bases and J lost 2, with 14 bases in between. The CDR3 consists of 16 residues. CDR1 SGHRS and CDR2 YFSETQ come from the germline V gene. The CDR3 DNA reads as TGCGCCAGCAGCTTGGGGAGCGGGTCCGGTCAAGAGACCCAGTACTTC. This codes for CASSLGSGSGQETQYF.

The sample holds a few counts of this clonotype. This chain connects TRBV5-1 to TRBJ2-7, with D unclear. The CDR3 sequence is 15 residues long. The V end was cut by 0 bases, the J end by 2 bases, with 12 bases between. CDR1 is SGHRS and CDR2 is YFSETQ in the germline V gene. This chain's CDR3 is CASSLGRQQAYEQYF. Here the CDR3 DNA reads TGCGCCAGCAGCTTGGGGCGCCAGCAGGCCTACGAGCAGTACTTC.

This clonotype was counted at least ten times. The V and J genes are TRBV7-2 and TRBJ2-7; no reliable D call. The CDR3 consists of 12 residues. V was cut by 4 bases and J by 0 bases, with 4 bases left in between. Per germline, CDR1 SGHTA and CDR2 FQGNSA. CDR3 sequence: CASSSLSYEQYF. CDR3 DNA: TGTGCCAGCAGCTCCCTCTCCTACGAGCAGTACTTC.

This clonotype was recorded many times. The chain is built from TRBV2 and TRBJ1-2; D not certain. This CDR3 region has 13 residues. Trimming took off 4 bases at V and 2 bases at J, with 8 bases between the two ends. CDR1 is SNHLY, CDR2 FYNNEI, per germline. The CDR3 is CASSGRPNYGYTF. In DNA, the CDR3 is TGTGCCAGCAGTGGCAGGCCGAACTATGGCTACACCTTC.

This chain uses TRBV20-1 with TRBJ2-1; D is tentatively TRBD1 or TRBD2 (7 bases each). Germline assignment: CDR1 DFQATT and CDR2 SNEGSKA (reference sequence). The CDR3 runs 15 residues. The V and J ends lost 0 bases and 7 bases respectively, with 16 bases between them. CDR3 residues: CSARDVSRGGNEQFF. The CDR3 DNA is TGCAGTGCTAGAGATGTGTCCAGGGGGGGGAATGAGCAGTTCTTC.

V is TRBV7-2 and J is TRBJ2-3; 11 nucleotides agree with TRBD2. There are 17 residues in the CDR3. J was trimmed by 3 bases and V by 0 bases; bases with no gene match: 5. Germline V gives CDR1 SGHTA, CDR2 FQGNSA. CDR3 nucleotide sequence: TGTGCCAGCAGCTTAGCCCCTAGCGGGAGGCGGACAGATACGCAGTATTTT. The encoded protein is CASSLAPSGRRTDTQYF.

This clonotype has a handful of counts. The chain joins TRBV7-8 to TRBJ1-1; D unresolved. This CDR3 contains 15 residues. V was trimmed by 1 base and J by 0 bases, leaving 9 bases between them. Germline V gene lookup returns CDR1 SGHVS and CDR2 FQNEAQ. CDR3 DNA sequence: TGTGCCAGCAGCTTAGTTAGCGGATTGAACACTGAAGCTTTCTTT. It is translated as CASSLVSGLNTEAFF. Full variable domain (remainder filled in from reference TRBV7-8 and TRBJ1-1): GAGVSQSPRYKVAKRGQDVALRCDPISGHVSLFWYQQALGQGPEFLTYFQNEAQLDKSGLPSDRFFAERPEGSVSTLKIQRTQQEDSAVYLCASSLVSGLNTEAFFGQGTRLTVV.

This chain links TRBV20-1 with TRBJ1-1; 8 bases are shared with TRBD1. Germline CDR1 reads DFQATT; CDR2 reads SNEGSKA (reference sequence). V trimming: 0 bases; J trimming: 0 bases; junction bases outside the gene matches: 18. The CDR3 has 20 residues. CDR3 DNA: TGCAGTGCTAGAGATCATGGTAGGGGCCCTCCGGGACAGGTGAACACTGAAGCTTTCTTT. This encodes CSARDHGRGPPGQVNTEAFF.

This rearrangement joins TRBV7-2 to TRBJ2-5; D remains unclear. From germline, CDR1 is SGHTA and CDR2 FQGNSA. The CDR3 is made up of 13 amino acids. Trimming pared 2 bases from V and 2 bases from J, leaving 6 bases between. The CDR3 sequence: CASSLTLQETQYF. The CDR3 nucleotides are TGTGCCAGCAGCTTAACACTTCAAGAGACCCAGTACTTC.

The DNA of the CDR3 is TGCGCCAGCAGCTCTCTAGCGGGAGAGGTCAATGAGCAGTTCTTC. This sequence encodes CASSSLAGEVNEQFF. This chain links TRBV5-1 with TRBJ2-1; 10 bases match TRBD2. This CDR3 spans 15 amino acids. Germline V lookup: CDR1 SGHRS, CDR2 YFSETQ. V trimming: 3 bases; J trimming: 6 bases; junction bases outside the gene matches: 6.

The chain is built from TRBV27 and TRBJ1-2, with D possibly TRBD1 on 6 matching bases. Germline V gives CDR1 MNHEY, CDR2 SMNVEV (reference sequence). The CDR3 has 16 amino acids. The V end was cut by 0 bases, the J end by 2 bases, with 13 bases between. In nucleotides, the CDR3 is TGTGCCAGCAGTTTATCCCTGGGACATATAAACTATGGCTACACCTTC. Amino acid sequence: CASSLSLGHINYGYTF.